The T cell receptor beta chain described here comes from a study of cytomegalovirus exposure and HLA in healthy donors. Study details: Genotyping showed around four fifths of roughly 400 donors falling in the Caucasian-associated ancestry cluster. Study-wide points: Reportedly, diagnosis of cytomegalovirus status by the classifier showed high specificity and sensitivity. In a later analysis, several top co-occurrence clusters appeared linked to parvovirus B19, influenza, CMV and Epstein-Barr virus.

A multiplex PCR was run with 60 Vbeta primers and 13 Jbeta primers. Libraries were prepared by immunoSEQ multiplex PCR; TCRdb keeps only in-frame clonotypes and omits some of them. The table has 150,000 to 200,000 clones, roughly 74% seen once. This clone was detected only once. Its antigen remains unidentified. Trimming shortened V by 7 bases and J by 0 bases, and 16 bases separated the two germline ends. The germline V gene has CDR1 MDHEN and CDR2 SYDVKM. The CDR3 spans 16 residues. The rearrangement links TRBV28 to TRBJ2-1; TRBD1 is a possible D gene (5 bases). Material for sequencing was PBMCs. This sequence was found in a woman aged 25 to 39 in good health and CMV-seropositive. DNA for the CDR3: TGTGCCAGCACCCCTGCAGGGCAGAGCTCCTACAATGAGCAGTTCTTC. Protein product: CASTPAGQSSYNEQFF. Combining the CDR3 with reference TRBV28 and TRBJ2-1 gives the whole variable domain DVKVTQSSRYLVKRTGEKVFLECVQDMDHENMFWYRQDPGLGLRLIYFSYDVKMKEKGDIPEGYSVSREKKERFSLILESASTNQTSMYLCASTPAGQSSYNEQFFGPGTRLTVL.